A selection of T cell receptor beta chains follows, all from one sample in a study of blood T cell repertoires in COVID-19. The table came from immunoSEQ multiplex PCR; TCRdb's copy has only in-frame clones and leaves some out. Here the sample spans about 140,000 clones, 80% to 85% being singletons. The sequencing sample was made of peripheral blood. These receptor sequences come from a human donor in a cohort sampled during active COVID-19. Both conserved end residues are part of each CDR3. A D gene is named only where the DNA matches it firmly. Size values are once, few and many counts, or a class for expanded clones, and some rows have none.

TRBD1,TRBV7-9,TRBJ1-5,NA,CASSPGGQGNQPQHF,TGTGCCAGCAGCCCCGGCGGACAGGGCAATCAGCCCCAGCATTTT
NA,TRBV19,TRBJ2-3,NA,CASKDRGSADTQYF,TGTGCCAGTAAGGACCGAGGGTCCGCAGATACGCAGTATTTT
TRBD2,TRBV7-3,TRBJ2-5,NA,CASSLVPGGRVETQYF,TGTGCCAGCAGCCTCGTGCCGGGGGGGCGCGTGGAGACCCAGTACTTC
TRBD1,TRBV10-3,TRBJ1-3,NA,CATGTGSSGNTIYF,TGTGCCACCGGGACAGGCTCCTCTGGAAACACCATATATTTT
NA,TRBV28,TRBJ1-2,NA,CASSSYGSYGYTF,TGTGCCAGCAGTTCCTATGGGAGCTATGGCTACACCTTC
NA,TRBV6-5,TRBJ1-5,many,CASSYGGGDQPQHF,TGTGCCAGCAGTTACGGGGGGGGCGATCAGCCCCAGCATTTT
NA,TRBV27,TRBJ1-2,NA,CASSPLGTGYGYTF,TGTGCCAGCAGTCCCTTGGGGACTGGCTATGGCTACACCTTC
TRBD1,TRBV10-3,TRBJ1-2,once,CAISGTGAYGYTF,TGTGCCATCAGCGGGACAGGGGCATATGGCTACACCTTC
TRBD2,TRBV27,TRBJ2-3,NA,CASSYRRGGLFTQYF,TGTGCCAGTAGCTACAGGCGGGGGGGCCTGTTTACGCAGTATTTT
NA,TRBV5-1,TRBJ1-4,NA,CASSLTGTRNEKLFF,TGCGCCAGCAGCCTAACCGGGACACGGAATGAAAAACTGTTTTTT
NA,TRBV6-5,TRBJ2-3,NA,CASSYSGSLGDTQYF,TGTGCCAGCAGTTACTCGGGGAGTTTAGGAGATACGCAGTATTTT
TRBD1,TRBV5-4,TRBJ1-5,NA,CASSFWGQGRHQPQHF,TGTGCCAGCAGCTTCTGGGGACAGGGTAGACATCAGCCCCAGCATTTT
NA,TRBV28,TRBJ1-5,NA,CASLGTGNQPQHF,TGTGCCAGCCTAGGGACTGGCAATCAGCCCCAGCATTTT
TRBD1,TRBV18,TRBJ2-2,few,CASSPEGQGSNTGELFF,TGTGCCAGCTCACCAGAGGGACAGGGGAGCAACACCGGGGAGCTGTTTTTT
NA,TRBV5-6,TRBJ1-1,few,CASSPLDIPNTEAFF,TGTGCCAGCAGCCCGTTGGACATCCCGAACACTGAAGCTTTCTTT
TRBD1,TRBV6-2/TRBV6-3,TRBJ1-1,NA,CASSFDREMNTEAFF,TGTGCCAGCAGTTTCGACAGGGAGATGAACACTGAAGCTTTCTTT
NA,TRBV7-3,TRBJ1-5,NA,CASSQGSNQPQHF,TGTGCCAGCAGCCAGGGCTCGAATCAGCCCCAGCATTTT
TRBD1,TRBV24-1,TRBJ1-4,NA,CATSEGQASTNEKLFF,TGTGCCACCAGTGAGGGACAGGCATCAACTAATGAAAAACTGTTTTTT
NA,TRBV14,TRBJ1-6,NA,CASSLIWGGSYNSPLHF,TGTGCCAGCAGCCTCATATGGGGGGGCTCCTATAATTCACCCCTCCACTTT
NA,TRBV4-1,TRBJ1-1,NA,CASSQSRTRANTEAFF,TGCGCCAGCAGCCAAAGTCGTACCAGGGCGAACACTGAAGCTTTCTTT
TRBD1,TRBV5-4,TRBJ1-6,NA,CASSLPGQGQVALHF,TGTGCCAGCAGCTTACCGGGACAGGGCCAGGTGGCCCTCCACTTT
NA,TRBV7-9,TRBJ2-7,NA,CASSQAFQGGLPHEQYF,TGTGCCAGCAGCCAAGCCTTCCAGGGGGGCCTCCCTCACGAGCAGTACTTC
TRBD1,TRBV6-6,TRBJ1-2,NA,CASSDTGERGYTF,TGTGCCAGCAGTGACACAGGGGAGCGAGGCTACACCTTC
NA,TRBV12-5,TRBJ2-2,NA,CASGSNTGELFF,TGTGCTAGTGGCTCGAACACCGGGGAGCTGTTTTTT
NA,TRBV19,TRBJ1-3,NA,CASSDIPGNTIYF,TGTGCCAGTTCGGACATACCCGGAAACACCATATATTTT
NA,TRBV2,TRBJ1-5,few,CASSEALAGAAQPQHF,TGTGCCAGCAGTGAAGCGCTCGCGGGGGCAGCTCAGCCCCAGCATTTT
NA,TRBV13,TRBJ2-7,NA,CASSRDVYRGSLGPIF,TGTGCCAGCAGCCGTGATGTTTATCGGGGGAGCCTCGGTCCTATCTTC
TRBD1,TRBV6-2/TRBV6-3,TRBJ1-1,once,CASSYSRQGAANTEAFF,TGTGCCAGCAGTTACTCGAGACAGGGGGCGGCGAACACTGAAGCTTTCTTT
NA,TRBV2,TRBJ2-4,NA,CASSPQGVGNIQYF,TGTGCCAGCAGTCCACAGGGAGTGGGGAACATTCAGTACTTC
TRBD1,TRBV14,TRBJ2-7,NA,CASSQVFSDRMTYEQYF,TGTGCCAGCAGCCAAGTGTTTTCGGACAGGATGACCTACGAGCAGTACTTC
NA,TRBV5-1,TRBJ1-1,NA,CASSFGGGETFF,TGCGCCAGCAGCTTTGGCGGAGGGGAAACTTTCTTT
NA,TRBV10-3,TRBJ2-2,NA,CAISDPGQYTGELFF,TGTGCCATCAGTGACCCGGGACAATACACCGGGGAGCTGTTTTTT
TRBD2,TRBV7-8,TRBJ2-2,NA,CASSSLAGGNTGELFF,TGTGCCAGCAGCTCCTTAGCGGGGGGGAACACCGGGGAGCTGTTTTTT